This TCR beta chain was captured by sequencing in a study of vaccination and CD4 T cells after COVID-19. The ends were cut back, 10 bases at V and 7 bases at J, with 13 bases in the middle. The CDR3 runs 12 residues. CDR1 and CDR2 (germline): KGHDR, SFDVKD. This clonotype was counted between two and nine times. As yet, its antigen is unknown. Oncomine TCR Beta short-read sequencing was applied to DNA from cultured CD4+ T cells. MiXCR, applied by TCRdb to the PCR reads, yields one record per CDR3 protein. The repertoire holds around 13,000 distinct CDR3 sequences, with roughly 57% as singletons. Treatment meaning: roughly ten-day PBMC culture with coronavirus spike peptide pools or control peptides (ViraFEST assay). Positive tests by PCR, dated March to December 2020, predated US Alpha, Beta and Delta variants.

The receptor was isolated from a human donor who had recovered from COVID-19. Sequences were derived from CD4+ T cells from blood, cultured in vitro, sampled before SARS-CoV-2 vaccination. The chain recombines TRBV24-1 with TRBJ1-5, with D tentatively TRBD1 (5 bases). CDR3 region: CATQSGAQPQHF. The CDR3 region has the DNA TGTGCCACTCAGTCTGGGGCCCAGCCCCAGCATTTT.